This TCR beta chain originates from a study of T cell repertoires in ileal Crohn's disease. The germline V gene has CDR1 MNHEY and CDR2 SMNVEV (reference sequence). This CDR3 contains 15 residues. The V end was cut by 6 bases, the J end by 2 bases, with 17 bases between. TCRdb keeps only in-frame clones here, not all; method: immunoSEQ multiplex PCR. The table has 4,500 to 6,500 clones, approximately 78% seen once. Time point defined: proximal margin of the surgical specimen (macroscopically non-inflamed). Sequencing was performed on ileal tissue. The receptor was isolated from an adult with Crohn's disease. The chain employs TRBV27 and TRBJ2-7, with D perhaps TRBD1 or TRBD2 (5 bases each). CDR3 residues: CASRSGAGPTYEQYF. The CDR3 nucleotides are TGTGCCAGCAGATCCGGGGCAGGGCCCACCTACGAGCAGTACTTC.